The T cell receptor (beta chain) under discussion was sequenced for a study of T cell responses to AZD1222 COVID-19 vaccine. The sample holds one count of this clone. J gave up 5 bases and V 3 bases, and 7 bases lay outside the gene matches. This CDR3 is built from 16 residues. Germline V gene lookup returns CDR1 LNHDA and CDR2 SQIVND (reference sequence). Profiled with immunoSEQ multiplex PCR; TCRdb holds only in-frame clones, not every one. The sample lists about 160,000 clones; 85% to 90% were seen once. This clonotype was obtained from an adult in good health. Sequencing was performed on peripheral blood, taken on day 0 of AZD1222 vaccination. The rearrangement links TRBV19 to TRBJ2-1; the match to TRBD1 covers 10 bases. CDR3 region: CASSIWRTGGNNEQFF. CDR3 DNA sequence: TGTGCCAGTAGTATCTGGAGGACAGGGGGAAACAATGAGCAGTTCTTC.